These 14 T cell receptor beta chains were sequenced from one sample in a study of beta chain features in type 1 diabetes. Expressed TCRB transcripts were sequenced because the entire RNA isolate underwent reverse transcription. Method: immunoSEQ multiplex PCR; TCRdb's copy keeps in-frame clones and lacks some. There are around 140,000 clones in the sample; approximately 10% occur only once, and over 0.6% lies in the top ten. These receptors are not linked to any known antigen. Overall study findings and caveats: Within each of all four CD4+ subsets, Type 1 diabetes patients had TCRB CDR3s that were moderately but significantly shorter.

Sequenced: central memory CD4+ T cells from blood. The source of these receptors is a man aged 30 to 45 with type 1 diabetes.

J is TRBJ1-4 and V is TRBV2; maybe TRBD1 (5 bases). This CDR3 contains 15 residues. The germline CDR1 and CDR2 sequences are SNHLY and FYNNEI. With 6 bases removed from V and 7 bases from J, the gap between germline ends came to 18 bases. The CDR3 nucleotides are TGTGCCAGCAGCGTCACCGGGACGGAGGGTGAAAAACTGTTTTTT. Residues: CASSVTGTEGEKLFF.

This clone was observed a few times. The chain has TRBV30 and TRBJ1-4, with 10 bases aligning to TRBD1. Germline V gene sequence: CDR1 GTSNPN, CDR2 SVGIG (reference sequence). V shed 5 bases and J 7 bases; nucleotides not matched to a gene: 4. The CDR3 runs 13 residues. As DNA, the CDR3 is TGTGCCTGGGGGGGGGACAGGGGTGAAAAACTGTTTTTT. This gives the protein CAWGGDRGEKLFF.

The chain is built from TRBV5-4 and TRBJ2-1; 8 positions match TRBD2. With 5 bases clipped from V and 6 bases from J, the junction kept 10 bases outside the gene matches. In germline, CDR1 is SGHNT, CDR2 YYREEE (reference sequence). CDR3 size: 15 residues. The CDR3 nucleotides read TGTGCCAGCAGTTATAAGGCGGGGGGAGGCAATGAGCAGTTCTTC. This gives the protein CASSYKAGGGNEQFF.

This clone was seen a few times. This rearrangement joins TRBV6-6 to TRBJ2-4; 10 bases fit TRBD1. V trimming: 2 bases; J trimming: 6 bases; junction bases outside the gene matches: 1. The CDR3 is made up of 14 amino acids. Germline V CDR1 and CDR2: MNHNY, SVGAGI (reference sequence). CDR3: CASSYGTGANIQYF. DNA for the CDR3: TGTGCCAGCAGTTACGGGACAGGGGCAAACATTCAGTACTTC.

This clone was observed a few times. This chain links TRBV7-9 with TRBJ2-6, with 8 bases identical to TRBD1. CDR3 size: 19 residues. V trimming: 6 bases; J trimming: 0 bases; junction bases outside the gene matches: 13. Germline assignment: CDR1 SEHNR and CDR2 FQNEAQ (reference sequence). The DNA of the CDR3 is TGTGCCAGCAGGAGTGAGACAGGGGCTCCTAACTCTGGGGCCAACGTCCTGACTTTC. It yields the protein CASRSETGAPNSGANVLTF.

This clone has more than one count but fewer than ten. This chain joins TRBV7-9 and TRBJ1-1; no reliable D call. Trimming stripped 0 bases from V and 4 bases from J, with 3 bases between. In germline, CDR1 is SEHNR, CDR2 FQNEAQ (reference sequence). The CDR3 loop spans 12 amino acids. CDR3 protein: CASSLAATEAFF. CDR3 nucleotide sequence: TGTGCCAGCAGCTTAGCGGCCACTGAAGCTTTCTTT.

The genes are TRBV2 and TRBJ1-4, with 8 bases that match TRBD1. Losses at the gene ends were 6 bases for V and 1 base for J; bases not matched to a gene: 4. CDR1 is SNHLY and CDR2 is FYNNEI in the germline V gene. This CDR3 has 15 amino acids. CDR3 in amino acids: CASSDRGQTNEKLFF. The CDR3, as DNA: TGTGCCAGCAGCGACAGGGGTCAAACTAATGAAAAACTGTTTTTT.

The CDR3, as DNA: TGTGCCAGTAGTATGCTAGGTCTTAATGGCTACACCTTC. The encoded protein is CASSMLGLNGYTF. This sequence joins TRBV19 and TRBJ1-2; no clear D gene. V shed 3 bases and J shed 6 bases, with 11 bases lying between them. The CDR3 has 13 amino acids. The germline V gene has CDR1 LNHDA and CDR2 SQIVND (reference sequence).

V usage is TRBV11-2 and J usage is TRBJ2-7; D not certain. V lost 4 bases and J 5 bases, leaving 9 bases between the germline ends. The CDR3 extends over 12 amino acids. Germline V gene sequence: CDR1 SGHAT, CDR2 FQNNGV. The CDR3 protein is CASSSPGHEQYF. DNA for the CDR3: TGTGCCAGCAGCTCCCCCGGTCACGAGCAGTACTTC.

The chain recombines TRBV5-1 with TRBJ2-1; 10 bases align to TRBD2. The junction had 2 bases not matched to a gene; V was cut back by 8 bases and J by 3 bases. This CDR3 region has 13 residues. Germline V gene data show CDR1 as SGHRS and CDR2 as YFSETQ. In DNA form, the CDR3 reads TGCGCCAGTACTAGCGGGGTCTACAATGAGCAGTTCTTC. This codes for CASTSGVYNEQFF.

V usage is TRBV19 and J usage is TRBJ1-1, with a tentative D call TRBD1 (6 bases). V lost 5 bases, J lost 3 bases, and 10 bases lay in between. Germline V gives CDR1 LNHDA, CDR2 SQIVND (reference sequence). The CDR3 is made up of 13 amino acids. The CDR3 coding sequence is TGTGCCAGTAGTTTCGCAGGGGACACTGAAGCTTTCTTT. Its protein is CASSFAGDTEAFF. Combining the CDR3 with reference TRBV19 and TRBJ1-1 gives the whole variable domain DGGITQSPKYLFRKEGQNVTLSCEQNLNHDAMYWYRQDPGQGLRLIYYSQIVNDFQKGDIAEGYSVSREKKESFPLTVTSAQKNPTAFYLCASSFAGDTEAFFGQGTRLTVV.

With respect to this clone: The sample has other DNA sequences that encode this CDR3 too. The V and J genes are TRBV5-1 and TRBJ1-1, with a weak D call TRBD1 (6 bases). In germline, CDR1 is SGHRS, CDR2 YFSETQ. The CDR3 has 16 amino acids. Trimming removed 0 bases from V and 0 bases from J, with 12 bases in between. CDR3 DNA sequence: TGCGCCAGCAGCTTGGGCGGGGGCGGAGTGAACACTGAAGCTTTCTTT. It translates to CASSLGGGGVNTEAFF.

The chain employs TRBV30 and TRBJ2-7; the D gene is possibly TRBD1 (7 bases). The CDR3 contains 15 residues. Germline V lookup: CDR1 GTSNPN, CDR2 SVGIG (reference sequence). V lost 6 bases to trimming and J lost 0 bases, with 18 bases between them. The chain's CDR3 is CACVPEGAGSYEQYF. As DNA, the CDR3 is TGTGCCTGCGTGCCGGAGGGGGCCGGCTCCTACGAGCAGTACTTC.

This clone was seen a few times. The chain joins TRBV7-2 to TRBJ2-3; the match to TRBD2 covers 7 bases. V was pared by 1 base and J by 6 bases, with 10 bases of the junction left unmatched. Germline V lookup: CDR1 SGHTA, CDR2 FQGNSA. This CDR3 has 16 amino acids. The CDR3 coding sequence is TGTGCCAGCAGCTTAGTAGGGCGGGGGACGCTCGATACGCAGTATTTT. Its translation is CASSLVGRGTLDTQYF.